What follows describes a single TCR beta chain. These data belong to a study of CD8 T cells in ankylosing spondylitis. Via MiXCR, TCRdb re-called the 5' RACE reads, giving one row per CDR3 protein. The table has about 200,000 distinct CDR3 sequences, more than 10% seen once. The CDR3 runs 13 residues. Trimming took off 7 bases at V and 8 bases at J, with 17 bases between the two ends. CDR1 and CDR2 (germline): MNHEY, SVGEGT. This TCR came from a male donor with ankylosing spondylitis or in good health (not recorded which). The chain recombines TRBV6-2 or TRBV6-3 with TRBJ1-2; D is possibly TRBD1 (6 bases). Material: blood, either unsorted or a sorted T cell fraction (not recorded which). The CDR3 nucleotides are TGTGCCAGCACCCCGGGGGCCCGGTTGGGCTACACCTTC. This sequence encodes CASTPGARLGYTF.